The 13 T cell receptor beta chains below all came from one sample that was sequenced in a study of blood T cell repertoires in COVID-19 (dated by TCRdb to about 2020). To prepare the library, the immunoSEQ multiplex PCR assay was applied. In TCRdb, the immuneACCESS table is reduced to in-frame sequences with V and J assigned. These tables do not hold every clone; where another copy was compared, an unresolved V gene accounts for under half, and the others remain unexplained. A total of about 58,000 clones appear in this sample, 78% of them only once. Nearly 5% of the sample lies in the top ten. Source material: peripheral blood. The receptor set was obtained from a human donor in a cohort sampled during active COVID-19.

In this sample, this clone turned up a few times. The CDR3 nucleotides are TGTGCCAGCAGTTTAAAGGGGGCCTACGAGCAGTACTTC. This codes for CASSLKGAYEQYF. The chain has TRBV27 and TRBJ2-7; a possible D gene is TRBD1 (6 bases). From germline, CDR1 is MNHEY and CDR2 SMNVEV (reference sequence). Trimming cost V 2 bases and J 2 bases, with 7 bases left between them. The CDR3 consists of 13 residues.

This rearrangement joins TRBV9 to TRBJ2-7; TRBD2 might be the D (6 bases). Germline loops: CDR1 SGDLS, CDR2 YYNGEE. The CDR3 is 14 amino acids. The ends were cut back, 4 bases at V and 2 bases at J, with 13 bases in the middle. The CDR3 loop reads CASSPTGDPYEQYF. The CDR3 bases are TGTGCCAGCAGCCCGACGGGGGACCCCTACGAGCAGTACTTC.

The chain uses TRBV18 and TRBJ2-7; 8 nucleotides match TRBD1. The CDR3 has 15 residues. After removal of 3 bases from V and 3 bases from J, the junction contained 7 bases not matched to a gene. The germline V gene encodes CDR1 KGHSH and CDR2 LQKENI. The CDR3 here is CASSPTGVGGYEQYF. CDR3 coding DNA: TGTGCCAGCTCACCGACAGGGGTAGGGGGCTACGAGCAGTACTTC.

CDR3 DNA: TGTGCCAGCACCATGACAGGGAGTGCCTACGAGCAGTACTTC. Its translation is CASTMTGSAYEQYF. V usage is TRBV6-5 and J usage is TRBJ2-7; the match to TRBD1 covers 7 bases. Trimming at V came to 7 bases and at J to 2 bases, leaving 8 bases not matched to a gene. Germline lookup yields CDR1 MNHEY and CDR2 SVGAGI. CDR3 length: 14 amino acids.

This clone was seen a few times. The rearrangement uses TRBV24-1 and TRBJ2-1; TRBD2 matches at 11 bases. CDR1 KGHDR and CDR2 SFDVKD come from the germline V gene. V was pared by 3 bases and J by 8 bases, with 14 bases of the junction left unmatched. The CDR3 is 18 residues long. CDR3 region: CATSDGETSGDLVDEQFF. CDR3 sequence (DNA): TGTGCCACCAGTGATGGCGAGACTAGCGGGGACCTGGTGGATGAGCAGTTCTTC.

In this sample, this clone turned up a few times. The chain links TRBV3-1 (or the pseudogene TRBV3-2) to TRBJ1-3; D is unclear. CDR3 length: 14 amino acids. Trimming removed 0 bases at V and 6 bases at J, with 9 bases between. Germline loops: CDR1 LGHDT, CDR2 YNNKEL (reference sequence). CDR3 residues: CASSQDQEVNTIYF. CDR3 bases: TGTGCCAGCAGCCAAGATCAGGAGGTAAACACCATATATTTT.

V gene TRBV2 combines with J gene TRBJ1-2, with D unclear. The CDR3 contains 13 residues. V was pared by 4 bases and J by 5 bases, with 11 bases between. The germline CDR1 and CDR2 sequences are SNHLY and FYNNEI. CDR3 sequence reads: CASSVSTVYGYTF. Here the CDR3 DNA reads TGTGCCAGCAGTGTATCAACAGTTTATGGCTACACCTTC.

This clone was seen just once. The chain couples TRBV6-5 to TRBJ1-1; 7 nucleotides match TRBD1. V lost 6 bases to trimming and J lost 0 bases; unmatched junction nucleotides: 4. Per the germline V gene, CDR1 is MNHEY and CDR2 is SVGAGI. CDR3 length: 14 amino acids. As DNA, the CDR3 is TGTGCCAGCAGGCGGGACAGACTGAACACTGAAGCTTTCTTT. As protein: CASRRDRLNTEAFF.

The genes are TRBV28 and TRBJ2-1, with 8 bases that match TRBD2. Germline trimming cut 3 bases from V and 0 bases from J; bases unmatched to any gene: 7. The length of the CDR3 is 17 residues. Per germline, CDR1 MDHEN and CDR2 SYDVKM. This CDR3 reads CASSFPSGLSSYNEQFF. In DNA form, the CDR3 reads TGTGCCAGCAGTTTCCCTAGCGGGCTTAGCTCCTACAATGAGCAGTTCTTC. Based on the CDR3 plus reference TRBV28 and TRBJ2-1, the full variable domain is DVKVTQSSRYLVKRTGEKVFLECVQDMDHENMFWYRQDPGLGLRLIYFSYDVKMKEKGDIPEGYSVSREKKERFSLILESASTNQTSMYLCASSFPSGLSSYNEQFFGPGTRLTVL.

V usage is TRBV4-3 and J usage is TRBJ2-7; the D is unclear. Trimming left V 0 bases short and J 0 bases short, with 15 bases between. The CDR3 totals 17 residues. CDR1 is LGHNA, CDR2 YSLEER, per germline. DNA of the CDR3: TGCGCCAGCAGCCAAGAGCGGTCCAGCGCGAGCTCCTACGAGCAGTACTTC. Translated: CASSQERSSASSYEQYF.

This chain uses TRBV28 with TRBJ2-2; tentative D call: TRBD2 (6 bases). V lost 3 bases, J lost 4 bases, and 9 bases lay in between. The V gene's germline CDR1 is MDHEN and CDR2 SYDVKM. The CDR3 covers 14 residues. The CDR3 DNA reads as TGTGCCAGCAGTTTCCGGCGGGGCACCGGGGAGCTGTTTTTT. Protein sequence: CASSFRRGTGELFF. The full variable domain, its missing parts supplied by reference TRBV28 and TRBJ2-2, is DVKVTQSSRYLVKRTGEKVFLECVQDMDHENMFWYRQDPGLGLRLIYFSYDVKMKEKGDIPEGYSVSREKKERFSLILESASTNQTSMYLCASSFRRGTGELFFGEGSRLTVL.

The chain has TRBV3-1 (or the pseudogene TRBV3-2) and TRBJ2-1, with 10 bases that match TRBD2. The CDR3 has 17 residues. CDR1 and CDR2 (germline): LGHDT, YNNKEL (reference sequence). Losses at the gene ends were 0 bases for V and 5 bases for J; bases not matched to a gene: 7. The CDR3 region is CASSQDIGTSVNNEQFF. The CDR3, as DNA: TGTGCCAGCAGCCAAGATATAGGGACTAGCGTTAACAATGAGCAGTTCTTC.

V is TRBV4-1 and J is TRBJ1-5, with 7 bases lining up with TRBD1. With 1 base clipped from V and 3 bases from J, the junction kept 3 bases outside the gene matches. Germline V lookup: CDR1 MGHRA, CDR2 YSYEKL. The CDR3 covers 15 residues. CDR3 DNA sequence: TGCGCCAGCAGCCAAGTTGGACAGGCCAATCAGCCCCAGCATTTT. Protein product: CASSQVGQANQPQHF.